The clone carrying this T cell receptor beta chain was picked up many times. The source of the sample is a study of tumor-infiltrating lymphocytes in oesophageal squamous cell carcinoma. TCRdb called the PCR reads again in MiXCR, with one record for every CDR3 protein. The sample consists of about 13,000 distinct CDR3 sequences, around 56% of them appearing once. This CDR3 is built from 17 residues. V lost 4 bases to trimming and J lost 5 bases; unmatched junction nucleotides: 2. Per germline, CDR1 KGHDR and CDR2 SFDVKD. The sample comprised blood. The rearrangement joins TRBV24-1 to TRBJ2-6; TRBD2 matches 15 bases. The receptor was isolated from a female donor with esophageal squamous cell carcinoma. The CDR3 loop reads CATSEGLAGGWANVLTF. CDR3 DNA: TGTGCCACCAGTGAAGGACTAGCGGGGGGGTGGGCCAACGTCCTGACTTTC.